This is a list of T cell receptor beta chains from one sample in a study of T-cell memory formation after mild COVID-19. Each CDR3 protein is one row after TCRdb ran MiXCR on the 5' RACE reads. This sample carries approximately 150,000 distinct CDR3 sequences, over 15% of them seen once, and the ten largest clones take approximately 2%. Sequenced material: PBMCs or a T cell subset sorted from them (not recorded which). Source of these receptors: an adult woman who had mild COVID-19 (a few samples of this study predate the infection). Cell type and time point are not known. CDR3s include the opening cysteine and the closing phenylalanine or tryptophan. The D gene is left open where the match is weak. Clone size is stated in some rows and not others, as once, few, many or a class when expanded.

abundance	v_gene	d_gene	j_gene	CDR3nt	CDR3aa
few	TRBV6-5	TRBD2	TRBJ2-3	TGTGCCAGCAAGGCTAGCGGGCTAATGGGTACGCAGTATTTT	CASKASGLMGTQYF
few	TRBV4-2	NA	TRBJ2-7	TGTGCCAGCAGCCAAGAGGGTCTCGGGGTCTACGAGCAGTACTTC	CASSQEGLGVYEQYF
few	TRBV24-1	NA	TRBJ2-3	TGTGCCACCAGTGATTTCGGAAGAGGGACAGATACGCAGTATTTT	CATSDFGRGTDTQYF
NA	TRBV12-3/TRBV12-4	NA	TRBJ2-1	TGTGCCAGCAGTTTCCGGCAGGCTGGGGACAATGAGCAGTTCTTC	CASSFRQAGDNEQFF
many	TRBV7-9	NA	TRBJ2-1	TGTGCCAGCAGCTTAGCGGGACAAAGCTCCTACAATGAGCAGTTCTTC	CASSLAGQSSYNEQFF
few	TRBV20-1	TRBD1	TRBJ2-7	TGCAGTGCTGGCCCGGGACAGGGGGCAGACGAGCAGTACTTC	CSAGPGQGADEQYF
NA	TRBV9	NA	TRBJ2-4	TGTGCCAGCAGCTCCTCGGGGCTTAGCGGCCAAAACATTCAGTACTTC	CASSSSGLSGQNIQYF
many	TRBV12-3/TRBV12-4	TRBD1	TRBJ1-5	TGTGCCAGCAGTCCTCGACAGGGTACGGGTCAGCCCCAGCATTTT	CASSPRQGTGQPQHF
few	TRBV5-6	TRBD1	TRBJ1-5	TGTGCCAGCAGCTTGGCCGGGACAGGGCGGCAGCCCCAGCATTTT	CASSLAGTGRQPQHF
few	TRBV12-3/TRBV12-4	NA	TRBJ1-5	TGTGCCAGCAGTCTAACAGGGAGGGGCAATCAGCCCCAGCATTTT	CASSLTGRGNQPQHF
NA	TRBV6-6	TRBD1	TRBJ1-1	TGTGCCAGCAGAAGGGACAGGGCCCCTGAAGCTTTCTTT	CASRRDRAPEAFF
few	TRBV11-2	NA	TRBJ1-1	TGTGCCAGCAGCTCCCAAAGGGACACTGAAGCTTTCTTT	CASSSQRDTEAFF
few	TRBV5-4	TRBD1	TRBJ2-1	TGTGCCAGCAGCAAGGGACAGGGGGTTCACAATGAGCAGTTCTTC	CASSKGQGVHNEQFF
NA	TRBV5-1	TRBD1	TRBJ1-4	TGCGCCAGCCGACGAGGGACAGTCAATGAAAAACTGTTTTTT	CASRRGTVNEKLFF
few	TRBV12-3/TRBV12-4	NA	TRBJ2-3	TGTGCCAGCACGTACGGAGATACGCAGTATTTT	CASTYGDTQYF
few	TRBV9	NA	TRBJ2-2	TGTGCCAGCAGCGGTGTGGCTGGGGCGAGGACCGGGGAGCTGTTTTTT	CASSGVAGARTGELFF
NA	TRBV27	NA	TRBJ2-5	TGTGCCAGCAGTAGAGGATTCAAAGAGACCCAGTACTTC	CASSRGFKETQYF
NA	TRBV25-1	NA	TRBJ2-3	TGTGCCAGCAGTGGACAGCCCGGGGATACGCAGTATTTT	CASSGQPGDTQYF
NA	TRBV7-2	TRBD1	TRBJ2-1	TGTGCCAGCGGAACCCCGGGACAGGCTTACAATGAGCAGTTCTTC	CASGTPGQAYNEQFF
NA	TRBV7-9	NA	TRBJ2-4	TGTGCCAGCAGCCCACCCTCGAAGATAGCCAAAAACATTCAGTACTTC	CASSPPSKIAKNIQYF
NA	TRBV2	NA	TRBJ1-2	TGTGCCAGCAGTGCCCGGCAGGGCCACTATGGCTACACCTTC	CASSARQGHYGYTF
NA	TRBV9	NA	TRBJ2-3	TGTGCCAGCAGCGTAGTCGTCGGACTGAGAACAGATACGCAGTATTTT	CASSVVVGLRTDTQYF
many	TRBV7-9	NA	TRBJ2-1	TGTGCCAGCAAGTACCGGAGCCTTGAGCAGTTCTTC	CASKYRSLEQFF
NA	TRBV10-3	TRBD1	TRBJ1-2	TGTGCCATCAGTCCCGTTGGGACAGATTTTAACTATGGCTACACCTTC	CAISPVGTDFNYGYTF
few	TRBV5-1	NA	TRBJ2-7	TGCGCCAGCAGCTTGACGCCAGTGGGCTACGAGCAGTACTTC	CASSLTPVGYEQYF
few	TRBV5-1	NA	TRBJ2-7	TGCGCCAGCAGCTTGGTAACAGGCCCCTACGAGCAGTACTTC	CASSLVTGPYEQYF
once	TRBV12-3/TRBV12-4	NA	TRBJ1-4	TGTGCCAGCAGTTTGTCAGGCCTGAGGGAAAAACTGTTTTTT	CASSLSGLREKLFF
few	TRBV5-5	TRBD1	TRBJ1-2	TGTGCCAGCAGCTTGGCCACGACAGGGAGGGGCTACACCTTC	CASSLATTGRGYTF
many	TRBV20-1	TRBD2	TRBJ2-7	TGCAGCCCGCTAATGTCTAGCGGGGCTGGCGAGCAGTACTTC	CSPLMSSGAGEQYF
NA	TRBV15	NA	TRBJ1-1	TGTGCCACCAGCAGTCAGGGAGACACTGAAGCTTTCTTT	CATSSQGDTEAFF
few	TRBV15	TRBD1	TRBJ1-5	TGTGCCACCAGCAGAGTCAGGACAGGGGGATTTTATAGCAATCAGCCCCAGCATTTT	CATSRVRTGGFYSNQPQHF
many	TRBV7-2	TRBD2	TRBJ2-7	TGTGCCAGCAGCCAAGGGACTAGCGGCTACGAGCAGTACTTC	CASSQGTSGYEQYF
NA	TRBV19	NA	TRBJ2-3	TGTGCCAGTAGGGGGGATTCAGATACGCAGTATTTT	CASRGDSDTQYF
NA	TRBV6-1	NA	TRBJ2-4	TGTGCCAGCAGTGAAGCTATGATTTCCGGGGCCAAAAACATTCAGTACTTC	CASSEAMISGAKNIQYF
NA	TRBV6-4	NA	TRBJ2-3	TGTGCCAGCAGTGACCGGGTAGCGCCCACAGATACGCAGTATTTT	CASSDRVAPTDTQYF
few	TRBV12-3/TRBV12-4	NA	TRBJ2-5	TGTGCCAGCAGTCAAACTGGACCCTCAGAGACCCAGTACTTC	CASSQTGPSETQYF
few	TRBV18	NA	TRBJ2-5	TGTGCCAGCTCACGGTCGGGACAAGAGACCCAGTACTTC	CASSRSGQETQYF
many	TRBV7-2	NA	TRBJ2-3	TGTGCCAGCAGCTTAGCGGGTACTGCTTACACAGATACGCAGTATTTT	CASSLAGTAYTDTQYF
few	TRBV18	NA	TRBJ1-2	TGTGCCAGCTCACGAGCGGGAGCTAACTATGGCTACACCTTC	CASSRAGANYGYTF
few	TRBV9	TRBD2	TRBJ2-7	TGTGCCAGCAGCGCCGGGGAGGGCCGCTCCTACGAGCAGTACTTC	CASSAGEGRSYEQYF
NA	TRBV24-1	TRBD1	TRBJ2-5	TGTGCCACCAGTGATTCAGCCCCGGGACAGGGAAATCCGCTAGAGACCCAGTACTTC	CATSDSAPGQGNPLETQYF
NA	TRBV5-4	NA	TRBJ2-2	TGTGCCAGCAGCTTGGAAGCTCGAGCAAAGGAGCTGTTTTTT	CASSLEARAKELFF
NA	TRBV20-1	TRBD2	TRBJ2-5	TGCAGTGCTAGAAGGACTAGCGGGGGGGCAGGGGAGACCCAGTACTTC	CSARRTSGGAGETQYF
NA	TRBV6-6	NA	TRBJ2-7	TGTGCCTCCCTAATCACAGGCGCTGCCACCTACGAGCAGTACTTC	CASLITGAATYEQYF
few	TRBV11-2	TRBD1	TRBJ2-5	TGTGCCAGCAGCTTAGGAACGACAGGGTTTGGGACCCAGTACTTC	CASSLGTTGFGTQYF
NA	TRBV2	NA	TRBJ2-7	TGTGCCAGCAGAGAAGCTTTCGGGCAGTACTTC	CASREAFGQYF
many	TRBV7-8	TRBD2	TRBJ2-1	TGTGCCAGCAGCTTATCCCCGACTAGCGGACTTTCCAATGAGCAGTTCTTC	CASSLSPTSGLSNEQFF
NA	TRBV6-1	NA	TRBJ2-2	TGTGCCAGCAGTGCCAGGCCGACCGGGGAGCTGTTTTTT	CASSARPTGELFF
few	TRBV5-1	NA	TRBJ1-6	TGCGCCAGCAGCGAGGGCCGGTCAAATTCACCCCTCCACTTT	CASSEGRSNSPLHF
NA	TRBV11-2	TRBD1	TRBJ2-7	TGTGCCAGCAGCAGTGGACAGGGGGCCCCATCGTACGAGCAGTACTTC	CASSSGQGAPSYEQYF
few	TRBV2	NA	TRBJ2-2	TGTGCCAGCAGTCTCATAAAACGCACCGGGGAGCTGTTTTTT	CASSLIKRTGELFF
NA	TRBV5-6	TRBD1	TRBJ1-2	TGTGCCAGCAACAACAGGGGAAACTATGGCTACACCTTC	CASNNRGNYGYTF
NA	TRBV28	NA	TRBJ1-5	TGTGCCAGCAGTCTCCTTAGCCGGTTGAGCAATCAGCCCCAGCATTTT	CASSLLSRLSNQPQHF